The rows below give T cell receptor beta chains drawn from one sample of a study. Via MiXCR, TCRdb re-called the 5' RACE reads, giving one row per CDR3 protein. The sample lists about 47,000 distinct CDR3 sequences, roughly 28% occurring once. Sequenced: naive CD4+ T cells sorted from blood. The receptors come from a female donor with breast cancer. The CDR3 runs from the conserved cysteine through the conserved F or W. Each record gives: clone size, D gene, V gene, J gene, CDR3 DNA, CDR3 protein. D genes are given only for firm matches. Rows may omit the clone size; those that give it use once, few, many or a size class.

size: .
D: TRBD2
V: TRBV19
J: TRBJ2-5
DNA: TGTGCCAGTAGCCTTCGACTAGCGAGCCAAGAGACCCAGTACTTC
CDR3: CASSLRLASQETQYF

size: .
D: .
V: TRBV4-1
J: TRBJ1-1
DNA: TGCGCCAGCAGCCAAGTGTGGAACACTGAAGCTTTCTTT
CDR3: CASSQVWNTEAFF

size: few
D: TRBD2
V: TRBV7-2
J: TRBJ2-2
DNA: TGTGCCAGCAGCTCCGGGACTAGCGCCGGGGAGCTGTTTTTT
CDR3: CASSSGTSAGELFF

size: .
D: .
V: TRBV10-3
J: TRBJ2-2
DNA: TGTGCCATCAGTGATATCCTCCAGAACACCGGGGAGCTGTTTTTT
CDR3: CAISDILQNTGELFF

size: many
D: TRBD2
V: TRBV20-1
J: TRBJ2-7
DNA: TGCAGTGCTAGCTTCGGCGGGAGGGGACACGAGCAGTACTTC
CDR3: CSASFGGRGHEQYF

size: .
D: .
V: TRBV29-1
J: TRBJ2-7
DNA: TGCAGCGTTGGGTTCGCCTACGAGCAGTACTTC
CDR3: CSVGFAYEQYF

size: few
D: .
V: TRBV20-1
J: TRBJ1-2
DNA: TGCAGTGCTAGCCCACAGGGATCTGGCTATGGCTACACCTTC
CDR3: CSASPQGSGYGYTF

size: few
D: TRBD1
V: TRBV20-1
J: TRBJ2-1
DNA: TGCAGTGCTGTGGACAGGCACAAAAAAAATGAGCAGTTCTTC
CDR3: CSAVDRHKKNEQFF

size: few
D: .
V: TRBV7-6
J: TRBJ2-3
DNA: TGTGCCAGCAGCTTAGGTCCTGAAGGGGATACGCAGTATTTT
CDR3: CASSLGPEGDTQYF

size: .
D: .
V: TRBV24-1
J: TRBJ2-1
DNA: TGTGCCACCAGTGCTGCCGACAGGTTCCATCCGTTCTTC
CDR3: CATSAADRFHPFF

size: .
D: .
V: TRBV29-1
J: TRBJ1-1
DNA: TGCAGCGTTGACGCGGGGGGGTGGCCTGAAGCTTTCTTT
CDR3: CSVDAGGWPEAFF

size: .
D: TRBD1
V: TRBV20-1
J: TRBJ2-2
DNA: TGCAGTGCTAGAGATACGTCAGGGGGCGTCAGGACCGGGGAGCTGTTTTTT
CDR3: CSARDTSGGVRTGELFF

size: .
D: .
V: TRBV18
J: TRBJ2-5
DNA: TGTGCCAGCTCTCCACGGGTAGCGGAAGAGACCCAGTACTTC
CDR3: CASSPRVAEETQYF

size: many
D: .
V: TRBV12-3/TRBV12-4
J: TRBJ2-7
DNA: TGTGCCAGCAGTTACAGCTACGAGCAGTACTTC
CDR3: CASSYSYEQYF

size: .
D: .
V: TRBV9
J: TRBJ1-6
DNA: TGTGCCAGCAGCGTAGAAAACAGAAATTCACCCCTCCACTTT
CDR3: CASSVENRNSPLHF

size: .
D: .
V: TRBV20-1
J: TRBJ2-3
DNA: TGCAGTGCTAGAGATGTGGCGGGTCGCCCAGATACGCAGTATTTT
CDR3: CSARDVAGRPDTQYF

size: .
D: .
V: TRBV7-2
J: TRBJ2-7
DNA: TGTGCCAGCAGCTTAGTCGGGGGCACCTACGAGCAGTACTTC
CDR3: CASSLVGGTYEQYF

size: .
D: TRBD2
V: TRBV9
J: TRBJ2-1
DNA: TGTGCCAGCAGCGAGACTAGCGGGTTTAATGGGAATGAGCAGTTCTTC
CDR3: CASSETSGFNGNEQFF

size: .
D: .
V: TRBV6-5
J: TRBJ1-4
DNA: TGTGCCAGCAGTCGTAACAGGCGTTCTGAGGGTGAAAAACTGTTTTTT
CDR3: CASSRNRRSEGEKLFF

size: few
D: .
V: TRBV30
J: TRBJ2-1
DNA: TGTGCCTGGGAGGCGGGCGAGCAGTTCTTC
CDR3: CAWEAGEQFF

size: .
D: TRBD2
V: TRBV7-3
J: TRBJ2-1
DNA: TGTGCCAGCAGCCAGGGACTAGGAACCAATGAGCAGTTCTTC
CDR3: CASSQGLGTNEQFF

size: few
D: TRBD2
V: TRBV12-3/TRBV12-4
J: TRBJ2-1
DNA: TGTGCCAGCAGTTTTCAGGCTAGCGGACTACCAGGGTTCTTC
CDR3: CASSFQASGLPGFF

size: .
D: .
V: TRBV5-1
J: TRBJ2-5
DNA: TGCGCCAGCAGCTTGGAACAGCTCCAAGAGACCCAGTACTTC
CDR3: CASSLEQLQETQYF

size: .
D: TRBD2
V: TRBV12-3/TRBV12-4
J: TRBJ2-1
DNA: TGTGCCAGCAGCAATTCAGGCGGCACTAGCGGATACAACGAGCAGTTCTTC
CDR3: CASSNSGGTSGYNEQFF

size: few
D: .
V: TRBV29-1
J: TRBJ1-4
DNA: TGCAGCGTGATACAGGGAACTAATGAAAAACTGTTTTTT
CDR3: CSVIQGTNEKLFF

size: .
D: TRBD1
V: TRBV7-3
J: TRBJ2-3
DNA: TGTGCCAGCAGCTTTCAGGGGGCAGGGGATACGCAGTATTTT
CDR3: CASSFQGAGDTQYF

size: .
D: .
V: TRBV6-5
J: TRBJ2-3
DNA: TGTGCCAGCAGTGAGGGGACAGATACGCAGTATTTT
CDR3: CASSEGTDTQYF

size: .
D: TRBD2
V: TRBV9
J: TRBJ2-1
DNA: TGTGCCAGCAGCTCTCCAGCGGGGTACGTCGATGAGCAGTTCTTC
CDR3: CASSSPAGYVDEQFF

size: .
D: TRBD2
V: TRBV5-1
J: TRBJ2-2
DNA: TGCGCCAGCAGCTTGGAGCGGGGGGGATCAAACACCGGGGAGCTGTTTTTT
CDR3: CASSLERGGSNTGELFF